These 16 T cell receptor beta chains originate from one sample sequenced in a study of T cells in Graves' hyperthyroidism and ophthalmopathy (dated by TCRdb to between 2017 and 2020). Library prep was done by multiplex PCR. Sequencing relied on an Illumina HiSeq 2000. Amplification of TCR beta CDR3 regions was carried out from RNA transcripts. For the first round of RT-PCR on the TCR CDR3, the HTBI primer set was used together with the Qiagen OneStep RT-PCR kit. The public reads were quality trimmed at Q25 with fastp and then assembled into clones with MiXCR by TCRdb, keeping productive beta chains. Each CDR3 protein gets just one entry, which takes the most common genes and DNA from the rows behind it. The sample profile shows approximately 400,000 distinct CDR3 sequences; under 20% of them were found once. 35% to 45% of the sample is taken by the ten largest. Sequencing was done on a sample of blood. The origin of the receptors is a man younger than 35 with Graves' ophthalmopathy.

This clonotype was recorded at least ten times. J is TRBJ2-1 and V is TRBV7-3, with D tentatively TRBD1 (5 bases). This CDR3 contains 14 residues. Germline values: CDR1 SGHTA, CDR2 FQGTGA. With 2 bases removed from V and 10 bases from J, the gap between germline ends came to 15 bases. As DNA, the CDR3 is TGTGCCAGCAGCTTAGATGGTGTGGCAGGGGAGCAGTTCTTC. This codes for CASSLDGVAGEQFF.

This rearrangement joins TRBV4-2 to TRBJ1-6; D is ambiguous. CDR1 and CDR2 from the germline V gene are LGHNA and YNFKEQ. CDR3 length: 21 amino acids. V was clipped by 0 bases and J by 0 bases, with 21 bases between them. For the CDR3, the DNA is TGTGCCAGCAGCCAAGATCACGTCAGGAGTTTGACCAGCTCCTATAATTCACCCCTCCACTTT. Residues: CASSQDHVRSLTSSYNSPLHF.

This clonotype came up many times. The chain links TRBV2 to TRBJ2-7; a weak D match, TRBD2 (6 bases). The CDR3 loop spans 15 amino acids. Trimming left V 4 bases short and J 3 bases short, with 16 bases between. Looked up from germline, CDR1 is SNHLY and CDR2 is FYNNEI. The CDR3 is CASSGLVGGGYEQYF. The CDR3 DNA reads TGTGCCAGCAGTGGACTCGTGGGGGGAGGCTACGAGCAGTACTTC.

This clonotype was detected many times. The genes are TRBV6-1 and TRBJ2-7; D perhaps matches TRBD1 (5 bases). The CDR3 has 15 amino acids. CDR1 and CDR2 (germline): MNHNS, SASEGT. The V and J ends lost 0 bases and 2 bases respectively, with 11 bases between them. The CDR3 bases are TGTGCCAGCAGTGAAGCCGAGGACACCACCTACGAGCAGTACTTC. Translating gives CASSEAEDTTYEQYF.

This clonotype was counted at least ten times. The chain has TRBV28 and TRBJ1-5; maybe TRBD1 (5 bases). The V gene lost 0 bases and the J gene lost 3 bases, with 6 bases spanning the gap. CDR3 size: 14 residues. Per the germline V gene, CDR1 is MDHEN and CDR2 is SYDVKM. CDR3 amino acids: CASSLWDTNQPQHF. CDR3 sequence (DNA): TGTGCCAGCAGTTTATGGGACACCAATCAGCCCCAGCATTTT.

This clonotype occurred many times. The rearrangement links TRBV5-1 to TRBJ2-2, with a tentative D call TRBD1 (5 bases). V was clipped by 0 bases and J by 3 bases, with 6 bases between them. CDR1 and CDR2 from the germline V gene are SGHRS and YFSETQ. The CDR3 is 14 amino acids. The CDR3 nucleotides are TGCGCCAGCAGCTTGGACAGGCACACCGGGGAGCTGTTTTTT. It encodes CASSLDRHTGELFF.

This clonotype was counted ten times or more. The rearrangement links TRBV11-2 to TRBJ2-7; 7 nucleotides match TRBD1. Germline CDR1 reads SGHAT; CDR2 reads FQNNGV. This CDR3 is built from 16 residues. V shed 0 bases, J shed 2 bases, and the junction held 7 bases outside the gene matches. The CDR3 DNA follows: TGTGCCAGCAGCTTAGAGTTTGTGACAGGGCCCTACGAGCAGTACTTC. It encodes CASSLEFVTGPYEQYF. Supplemented by reference TRBV11-2 and TRBJ2-7, the full variable domain reads EAGVAQSPRYKIIEKRQSVAFWCNPISGHATLYWYQQILGQGPKLLIQFQNNGVVDDSQLPKDRFSAERLKGVDSTLKIQPAKLEDSAVYLCASSLEFVTGPYEQYFGPGTRLTVT.

At least ten counts were recorded for this clonotype. The CDR3 here is CSASPGGGVYSPLHF. The CDR3 nucleotides are TGCAGTGCTAGCCCGGGAGGCGGGGTTTATTCACCCCTCCACTTT. This chain links TRBV20-1 with TRBJ1-6, with unresolved D. Trimming took off 3 bases at V and 8 bases at J, with 17 bases between the two ends. Germline CDR1 DFQATT, CDR2 SNEGSKA (reference sequence). This CDR3 is 15 amino acids long.

There are a few counts of this clonotype. The chain couples TRBV24-1 to TRBJ2-2; 7 bases map to TRBD1. The CDR3 is 16 residues long. V dropped 7 bases and J dropped 3; count of bases not matched to a gene: 10. Germline assignment: CDR1 KGHDR and CDR2 SFDVKD. CDR3 bases: TGTGCCACCAGCGACCTTAGGGGGCTGGACACCGGGGAGCTGTTTTTT. Translation: CATSDLRGLDTGELFF.

The chain carries TRBV2 and TRBJ2-1, with D possibly being TRBD1 or TRBD2 (7 bases each). The ends were cut back, 6 bases at V and 5 bases at J, with 23 bases in the middle. Per germline, CDR1 SNHLY and CDR2 FYNNEI. The CDR3 runs 17 residues. In DNA form, the CDR3 reads TGTGCCAGCAGCGTAGGAGGGGGCGCGGGGGATGACAATGAGCAGTTCTTC. Translation gives CASSVGGGAGDDNEQFF. Full variable domain (rest looked up from reference TRBV2 and TRBJ2-1): EPEVTQTPSHQVTQMGQEVILRCVPISNHLYFYWYRQILGQKVEFLVSFYNNEISEKSEIFDDQFSVERPDGSNFTLKIRSTKLEDSAMYFCASSVGGGAGDDNEQFFGPGTRLTVL.

The gene calls are TRBV28 and TRBJ2-5; D ambiguous. The CDR3 covers 12 residues. The ends were cut back, 2 bases at V and 2 bases at J, with 3 bases in the middle. In germline, CDR1 is MDHEN, CDR2 SYDVKM. As DNA, the CDR3 is TGTGCCAGCAGTTTAATTCAAGAGACCCAGTACTTC. Translation: CASSLIQETQYF.

This clonotype was found a few times. This chain links TRBV7-8 with TRBJ2-2; 8 bases map to TRBD1. Per germline, CDR1 SGHVS and CDR2 FQNEAQ. The CDR3 runs to 16 residues. V gave up 1 base and J gave up 7 bases; unmatched junction bases: 8. DNA for the CDR3: TGTGCCAGCAGCTTAGGGTCCAGGGGGCGGGGCGGGGAGCTGTTTTTT. This codes for CASSLGSRGRGGELFF.

This clonotype showed up just a few times. This chain connects TRBV7-7 to TRBJ1-4; 7 bases are a match to TRBD1. The CDR3 loop spans 15 amino acids. The trim removed 5 bases at V and 11 bases at J, leaving 14 bases unmatched. Germline lookup yields CDR1 SSHAT and CDR2 FNYEAQ (reference sequence). CDR3 in DNA: TGTGCCAGCAGCGAAAACAGGGGTGTCGGGAAGAAACTGTTTTTT. Encoded protein: CASSENRGVGKKLFF.

V and J are TRBV4-1 and TRBJ1-1; no reliable D call. Germline V gives CDR1 MGHRA, CDR2 YSYEKL. The V end was cut by 4 bases, the J end by 3 bases, with 12 bases between. This CDR3 has 14 amino acids. CDR3 nucleotides: TGCGCCAGCAGCCCGCTTCCTGGGTACACTGAAGCTTTCTTT. Protein: CASSPLPGYTEAFF.

This clonotype was observed many times. The chain has TRBV7-3 and TRBJ2-1; 8 bases align to TRBD1. The CDR3 is 14 amino acids. CDR1 and CDR2 from the germline V gene are SGHTA and FQGTGA. Trimming at V came to 2 bases and at J to 6 bases, leaving 3 bases not matched to a gene. CDR3 amino acids: CASSLGQGPNEQFF. As DNA, the CDR3 is TGTGCCAGCAGCTTAGGACAGGGCCCCAATGAGCAGTTCTTC.

This clonotype was seen at least ten times. The chain carries TRBV11-2 and TRBJ2-4; D unresolved. The CDR3 runs 15 residues. The V gene's germline CDR1 is SGHAT and CDR2 FQNNGV. Trimming stripped 5 bases from V and 0 bases from J, with 11 bases between. CDR3 residues: CASSLLGAAKNIQYF. For the CDR3, the DNA is TGTGCCAGCAGCCTTCTTGGTGCAGCCAAAAACATTCAGTACTTC. Drawing the rest from reference TRBV11-2 and TRBJ2-4, the complete variable domain is EAGVAQSPRYKIIEKRQSVAFWCNPISGHATLYWYQQILGQGPKLLIQFQNNGVVDDSQLPKDRFSAERLKGVDSTLKIQPAKLEDSAVYLCASSLLGAAKNIQYFGAGTRLSVL.